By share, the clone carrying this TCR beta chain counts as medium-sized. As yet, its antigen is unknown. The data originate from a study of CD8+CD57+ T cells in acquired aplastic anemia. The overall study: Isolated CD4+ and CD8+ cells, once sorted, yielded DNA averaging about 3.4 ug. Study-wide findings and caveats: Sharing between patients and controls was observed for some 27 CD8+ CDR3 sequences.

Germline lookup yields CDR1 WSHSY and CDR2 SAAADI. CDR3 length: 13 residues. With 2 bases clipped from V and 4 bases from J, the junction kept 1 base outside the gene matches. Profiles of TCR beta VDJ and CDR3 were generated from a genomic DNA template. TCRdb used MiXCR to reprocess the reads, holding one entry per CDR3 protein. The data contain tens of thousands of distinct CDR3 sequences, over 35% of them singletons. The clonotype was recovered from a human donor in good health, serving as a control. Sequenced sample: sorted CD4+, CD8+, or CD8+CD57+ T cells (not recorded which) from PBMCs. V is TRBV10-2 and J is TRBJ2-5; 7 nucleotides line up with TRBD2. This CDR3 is CASSETSAETQYF. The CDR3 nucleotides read TGCGCCAGCAGTGAGACTAGCGCAGAGACCCAGTACTTC.